This is a list of T cell receptor beta chains from one sample in a study of blood T cells in healthy people across ages. TCRdb processed the 5' RACE reads anew with MiXCR; each CDR3 protein has one entry. The sample records over a million distinct CDR3 sequences, 42% being singletons. Sequencing was carried out using blood. These receptors originate from a woman aged 18-29 years in good health. Both conserved end residues are trimmed from each CDR3.

v_call: TRBV20-1
cdr3_length: 10
j_call: TRBJ1-1
cdr3_aa: SARDPSSEAF

v_call: TRBV20-1
cdr3_length: 10
j_call: .
cdr3_aa: SAGGSPSEQY

v_call: TRBV2
cdr3_length: 12
j_call: TRBJ1-1
cdr3_aa: ASSPQAQGPEAF

v_call: TRBV7-9
cdr3_length: 17
j_call: TRBJ2-3
cdr3_aa: ASTLGAGPKASSTDTQY

v_call: TRBV12-3/TRBV12-4
cdr3_length: 14
j_call: TRBJ2-2
cdr3_aa: ASSSGQGANTGELF

v_call: TRBV6-1
cdr3_length: 18
j_call: TRBJ2-5
cdr3_aa: ASSKTSGYDYGPFQETQY

v_call: TRBV7-9
cdr3_length: 14
j_call: TRBJ2-5
cdr3_aa: ASSNVDRDSQETQY

v_call: TRBV20-1
cdr3_length: 14
j_call: TRBJ2-7
cdr3_aa: SARDPEGTDSYEQY

v_call: TRBV29-1
cdr3_length: 11
j_call: TRBJ2-1
cdr3_aa: SVDTSGLDEQF

v_call: TRBV9
cdr3_length: 12
j_call: TRBJ2-3
cdr3_aa: ASSVRLVTDTQY

v_call: TRBV7-9
cdr3_length: 14
j_call: TRBJ2-1
cdr3_aa: ASSLGAGSGKHEQF

v_call: TRBV14
cdr3_length: 13
j_call: TRBJ2-4
cdr3_aa: ASSQDDRSINIQY

v_call: TRBV4-2
cdr3_length: 12
j_call: TRBJ2-5
cdr3_aa: ASSQETPGETQY

v_call: TRBV28
cdr3_length: 15
j_call: TRBJ2-1
cdr3_aa: ASSLGSQGSSYNEQF

v_call: TRBV6-5
cdr3_length: 10
j_call: TRBJ2-1
cdr3_aa: ASSPTAGEQF

v_call: TRBV6-5
cdr3_length: 11
j_call: TRBJ1-2
cdr3_aa: ASSYAGRYGYT

v_call: TRBV27
cdr3_length: 14
j_call: TRBJ2-5
cdr3_aa: ASSVRRDRVLETQY

v_call: TRBV6-5
cdr3_length: 11
j_call: TRBJ1-2
cdr3_aa: ASSYSFRAGYT

v_call: TRBV7-3
cdr3_length: 16
j_call: TRBJ1-1
cdr3_aa: ASSFPQEPNPQNTEAF

v_call: TRBV20-1
cdr3_length: 11
j_call: .
cdr3_aa: SASRGVSPTQY

v_call: TRBV5-6
cdr3_length: 15
j_call: TRBJ2-7
cdr3_aa: ASSLLDYRQGAHEQY

v_call: TRBV7-2
cdr3_length: 9
j_call: TRBJ2-5
cdr3_aa: ASSLSETQY

v_call: TRBV2
cdr3_length: 13
j_call: TRBJ2-5
cdr3_aa: ASTATSGRQETQY

v_call: TRBV9
cdr3_length: 13
j_call: TRBJ2-3
cdr3_aa: ASSPRPESTDTQY

v_call: TRBV6-5
cdr3_length: 14
j_call: TRBJ2-6
cdr3_aa: ASSYSAVPGANVLT

v_call: TRBV14
cdr3_length: 12
j_call: TRBJ2-5
cdr3_aa: ASSPGGALETQY

v_call: TRBV10-3
cdr3_length: 13
j_call: TRBJ2-7
cdr3_aa: AIRATGGETYEQY

v_call: TRBV7-2
cdr3_length: 12
j_call: TRBJ1-1
cdr3_aa: ASSSYRGGTEAF

v_call: TRBV4-1
cdr3_length: 11
j_call: TRBJ2-7
cdr3_aa: ASSEGQGDEQY

v_call: TRBV2
cdr3_length: 11
j_call: TRBJ2-7
cdr3_aa: ASSVGRAYEQY

v_call: TRBV2
cdr3_length: 14
j_call: .
cdr3_aa: ASRQSLAGGYNEQY

v_call: TRBV20-1
cdr3_length: 10
j_call: TRBJ2-5
cdr3_aa: SAKLSQETQY

v_call: TRBV11-2
cdr3_length: 13
j_call: TRBJ1-4
cdr3_aa: ASSRQGGFVEKLF